This T cell receptor (beta chain) was identified during a study of radiotherapy plus CTLA-4 blockade in lung cancer. Study summary: In approximately 17% of patients, objective responses were seen; about 30% had disease control.

V lost 6 bases, J lost 5 bases, and 10 bases stayed unmatched. The CDR3 is 15 residues long. CDR1 and CDR2 (germline): KGHSH, LQKENI. Using immunoSEQ multiplex PCR, the repertoire was profiled, and TCRdb retains in-frame clones only, with some absent. The sample shows some 70,000 clones, 79% of them seen only once. Points on this clone: Its antigen is not identified.

Notes on the study in general: Radiotherapy with ipilimumab was followed by blood expansion of tumor-derived clones.

J is TRBJ2-3 and V is TRBV18, with 8 bases aligning to TRBD1. The origin of this receptor is a human donor with non-small cell lung cancer who had a complete response to radiotherapy plus ipilimumab. Specimen: peripheral blood, collected from a patient treated with radiotherapy plus ipilimumab. The CDR3 DNA reads TGTGCCAGCTCGTCCGGCAGGGGGCATGGAGATACGCAGTATTTT. It translates to CASSSGRGHGDTQYF.